Below, 26 T cell receptor beta chains from the same sample are listed, as sequenced in a study of T cell responses to AZD1222 COVID-19 vaccine. Here immunoSEQ multiplex PCR was the method, and the copy in TCRdb shows in-frame clones only, minus some. The repertoire holds more than 150,000 clones, with around 87% as singletons. The sample here was peripheral blood, taken on day 0 of MenACWY control vaccination. Receptor source: an adult in good health.

The gene calls are TRBV27 and TRBJ2-7, with 11 nucleotides matching TRBD2. Unmatched junction bases numbered 14, after V lost 4 bases and J lost 3 bases. CDR1 and CDR2 (germline): MNHEY, SMNVEV (reference sequence). The length of the CDR3 is 18 residues. This chain's CDR3 is CASSSTQIVAGGDYEQYF. CDR3 nucleotide sequence: TGTGCCAGCAGTTCGACCCAAATTGTAGCGGGAGGGGACTACGAGCAGTACTTC.

This clone has a handful of counts. This chain's CDR3 is CASSRPGLLNTEAFF. The CDR3 region has the DNA TGTGCCAGCAGTCGTCCGGGACTCTTGAACACTGAAGCTTTCTTT. This rearrangement joins TRBV5-4 to TRBJ1-1; TRBD1 is a possible D gene (5 bases). Deletions cut 5 bases from V and 0 bases from J, with 14 bases between. The CDR3 runs 15 residues. The germline V gene encodes CDR1 SGHNT and CDR2 YYREEE (reference sequence).

The chain joins TRBV28 to TRBJ1-1; D uncertain. The CDR3 spans 12 residues. V lost 6 bases and J 6 bases, leaving 11 bases between the germline ends. Germline V lookup: CDR1 MDHEN, CDR2 SYDVKM. In DNA, the CDR3 is TGTGCCAGCAGACCCTCCGGCCCTGAAGCTTTCTTT. Encoded protein: CASRPSGPEAFF.

The chain uses TRBV28 and TRBJ1-5; no clear D gene. The CDR3 consists of 14 residues. The V gene lost 3 bases and the J gene lost 4 bases, with 10 bases spanning the gap. Germline CDR1 MDHEN, CDR2 SYDVKM. The CDR3 coding sequence is TGTGCCAGCAGTTTGCGTCGGCTTAATCAGCCCCAGCATTTT. It codes for CASSLRRLNQPQHF.

V gene TRBV14 combines with J gene TRBJ2-1, with 8 bases matching TRBD1. The CDR3 extends over 17 amino acids. Germline CDR1 SGHDN, CDR2 FVKESK. Trimming took 6 bases from V and 9 from J; bases not matched to a gene: 19. The CDR3 coding sequence is TGTGCCAGCAGGGCTTCGGGGTTCAGGGGGCAGGGAGGTGAGCAGTTCTTC. This gives the protein CASRASGFRGQGGEQFF.

The chain links TRBV7-3 to TRBJ1-2; 12 bases align to TRBD1. This CDR3 is built from 17 residues. V gave up 5 bases and J gave up 5 bases; unmatched junction bases: 12. CDR1 is SGHTA and CDR2 is FQGTGA in the germline V gene. The CDR3 loop is CASSGTYRDRGPYGYTF. In nucleotides, the CDR3 is TGTGCCAGCAGCGGAACCTACCGGGACAGGGGGCCGTATGGCTACACCTTC.

This clone was detected once. The genes are TRBV20-1 and TRBJ2-1; the D gene is possibly TRBD2 (5 bases). Germline V gene sequence: CDR1 DFQATT, CDR2 SNEGSKA (reference sequence). V lost 3 bases and J 10 bases, leaving 13 bases between the germline ends. The CDR3 is 12 amino acids. The DNA of the CDR3 is TGCAGTGCTAGTCCAATCCCGGGGGAGCAGTTCTTC. This encodes CSASPIPGEQFF.

The J gene is TRBJ2-3, the V gene TRBV28, with 9 bases identical to TRBD2. The CDR3 extends over 15 amino acids. V lost 4 bases and J lost 2; bases outside the gene matches: 4. Germline CDR1 reads MDHEN; CDR2 reads SYDVKM. DNA of the CDR3: TGTGCCAGCAGTTCCGCGGGAGGGAACACAGATACGCAGTATTTT. Amino acids: CASSSAGGNTDTQYF.

The chain uses TRBV27 and TRBJ2-7, with D uncertain. V lost 0 bases and J lost 8, with 17 bases in between. This CDR3 is 15 amino acids long. Per the germline V gene, CDR1 is MNHEY and CDR2 is SMNVEV (reference sequence). The CDR3 here is CASSLSPTTGLKQYF. For the CDR3, the DNA is TGTGCCAGCAGTTTATCCCCTACTACGGGTCTAAAGCAGTACTTC.

The chain employs TRBV7-9 and TRBJ2-7; the D gene is possibly TRBD1 (5 bases). V lost 3 bases, J lost 0 bases, and 15 bases lay in between. CDR1 and CDR2 from the germline V gene are SEHNR and FQNEAQ (reference sequence). The CDR3 is made up of 16 amino acids. CDR3 amino acids: CASSFSLQGSSYEQYF. Here the CDR3 DNA reads TGTGCCAGCAGCTTCTCGCTCCAGGGATCCTCCTACGAGCAGTACTTC.

This clone was observed once. The rearrangement joins TRBV9 to TRBJ2-3, with TRBD2 matching 11 bases. Germline V gene lookup returns CDR1 SGDLS and CDR2 YYNGEE. The CDR3 spans 15 residues. V shed 4 bases and J 8 bases; nucleotides not matched to a gene: 9. This chain's CDR3 is CASSPNPTSGGTQYF. DNA for the CDR3: TGTGCCAGCAGCCCGAACCCCACTAGCGGGGGTACGCAGTATTTT.

This chain joins TRBV10-3 and TRBJ2-3; 11 nucleotides line up with TRBD2. V lost 6 bases, J lost 3 bases, and 2 bases stayed unmatched. CDR1 is ENHRY and CDR2 is SYGVKD in the germline V gene. The CDR3 is made up of 14 amino acids. This chain's CDR3 is CAIRGLAVTDTQYF. The DNA of the CDR3 is TGTGCCATCAGGGGACTAGCGGTAACAGATACGCAGTATTTT.

The DNA for the CDR3 is TGTGCCAGCAGTGGTTCGGAGAACACTGAAGCTTTCTTT. Translating it yields CASSGSENTEAFF. This chain joins TRBV25-1 and TRBJ1-1; D not resolved. V shed 4 bases and J shed 1 base, with 7 bases lying between them. Per germline, CDR1 MGHDK and CDR2 SYGVNS. This CDR3 has 13 amino acids. Filled out from reference TRBV25-1 and TRBJ1-1, the complete variable domain reads EADIYQTPRYLVIGTGKKITLECSQTMGHDKMYWYQQDPGMELHLIHYSYGVNSTEKGDLSSESTVSRIRTEHFPLTLESARPSHTSQYLCASSGSENTEAFFGQGTRLTVV.

The chain couples TRBV28 to TRBJ1-6; unclear D gene. The CDR3 extends over 11 amino acids. Per the germline V gene, CDR1 is MDHEN and CDR2 is SYDVKM. With 10 bases removed from V and 8 bases from J, the gap between germline ends came to 9 bases. CDR3 sequence: CATLGHSPLHF. DNA for the CDR3: TGTGCCACCTTAGGGCATTCACCCCTCCACTTT.

The rearrangement uses TRBV7-3 and TRBJ1-1, with 7 nucleotides matching TRBD1. The germline gives CDR1 SGHTA, CDR2 FQGTGA. Trimming at V came to 0 bases and at J to 5 bases, leaving 3 bases not matched to a gene. The CDR3 runs 14 residues. This CDR3 is CASSLTGRGTEAFF. DNA of the CDR3: TGTGCCAGCAGCTTAACGGGCAGGGGGACTGAAGCTTTCTTT.

The V and J genes are TRBV28 and TRBJ1-1, with D possibly being TRBD1 (6 bases). Trimming pared 7 bases from V and 6 bases from J, leaving 18 bases between. CDR1 and CDR2 from the germline V gene are MDHEN and SYDVKM. The CDR3 covers 14 residues. The CDR3 is CASNVVQGGAEAFF. CDR3 in DNA: TGTGCCAGCAATGTCGTACAGGGAGGAGCTGAAGCTTTCTTT.

V is TRBV27 and J is TRBJ1-4, with a weak D call TRBD1 (6 bases). Germline assignment: CDR1 MNHEY and CDR2 SMNVEV (reference sequence). This CDR3 region has 15 residues. The V end was cut by 4 bases, the J end by 7 bases, with 16 bases between. DNA of the CDR3: TGTGCCAGCAGTTCCTTGGGTAGGACAGTTGAAAAACTGTTTTTT. Its translation is CASSSLGRTVEKLFF.

The rearrangement joins TRBV27 to TRBJ2-7; the D is unclear. This CDR3 has 14 residues. Per germline, CDR1 MNHEY and CDR2 SMNVEV (reference sequence). Between the trimmed V and J ends, which lost 0 bases and 7 bases, there was a span of 13 bases. The CDR3, as DNA: TGTGCCAGCAGTTTATCGGGCATGGTTCAAGAGCAGTACTTC. Amino acid sequence: CASSLSGMVQEQYF.

V gene TRBV4-2 combines with J gene TRBJ1-1, with D uncertain. V lost 4 bases, J lost 3 bases, and 6 bases lay in between. This CDR3 comprises 12 residues. Germline-derived CDR1 and CDR2 are LGHNA and YNFKEQ. The CDR3 sequence: CASSLYYTEAFF. CDR3 in DNA: TGTGCCAGCAGCCTATACTACACTGAAGCTTTCTTT.

This clone was detected once. The V call is TRBV20-1, the J call TRBJ1-1; weak D call: TRBD1 (6 bases). Germline V gene sequence: CDR1 DFQATT, CDR2 SNEGSKA (reference sequence). The CDR3 consists of 10 residues. V was shortened by 6 bases and J by 12 bases, with 14 bases between the two germline ends. CDR3 DNA: TGCAGTGCAAGGGACATTGCGACTTTCTTT. Residues: CSARDIATFF.

The chain recombines TRBV5-1 with TRBJ2-3; D is perhaps TRBD1 (6 bases). Germline V gene lookup returns CDR1 SGHRS and CDR2 YFSETQ. V was clipped by 3 bases and J by 6 bases, with 8 bases between them. This CDR3 spans 12 amino acids. For the CDR3, the DNA is TGCGCCAGCAGCTCACAGGGTGATACGCAGTATTTT. Translated: CASSSQGDTQYF. The full variable domain, with the rest looked up from reference TRBV5-1 and TRBJ2-3, is KAGVTQTPRYLIKTRGQQVTLSCSPISGHRSVSWYQQTPGQGLQFLFEYFSETQRNKGNFPGRFSGRQFSNSRSEMNVSTLELGDSALYLCASSSQGDTQYFGPGTRLTVL.

The chain is built from TRBV6-2 or TRBV6-3 and TRBJ1-5; no firm D call. Germline loops: CDR1 MNHEY, CDR2 SVGEGT. The CDR3 is 15 residues long. Between the trimmed V and J ends, which lost 0 bases and 4 bases, there was a span of 10 bases. The CDR3 DNA is TGTGCCAGCAGTTACTCGGACGGTAGAAATCAGCCCCAGCATTTT. Protein: CASSYSDGRNQPQHF.

V usage is TRBV27 and J usage is TRBJ2-7; D gene ambiguous. V was pared by 4 bases and J by 0 bases, with 13 bases between. The CDR3 extends over 15 amino acids. Per germline, CDR1 MNHEY and CDR2 SMNVEV (reference sequence). The DNA for the CDR3 is TGTGCCAGCAGTTATACCTCCAGGAACTCCTACGAGCAGTACTTC. Its translation: CASSYTSRNSYEQYF.

This chain joins TRBV27 and TRBJ1-6; TRBD1 matches 7 bases. The CDR3 loop spans 16 amino acids. Unmatched junction bases numbered 13, after V lost 5 bases and J lost 9 bases. Germline V gene sequence: CDR1 MNHEY, CDR2 SMNVEV (reference sequence). The CDR3 sequence: CASSIRQGKGSSPLHF. Written as DNA, the CDR3 is TGTGCCAGCAGTATCCGACAGGGTAAAGGATCTTCACCCCTCCACTTT.

The chain joins TRBV6-6 to TRBJ2-1; D is ambiguous. V dropped 7 bases and J dropped 0 bases, with 13 bases sitting between them. CDR3 length equals 15 residues. CDR1 and CDR2 from the germline V gene are MNHNY and SVGAGI (reference sequence). CDR3 nucleotides: TGTGCCAGCAATTCCCCGACGGTCTCCTACAATGAGCAGTTCTTC. Translation: CASNSPTVSYNEQFF.

The chain joins TRBV11-2 to TRBJ2-7; no firm D call. The V gene lost 0 bases and the J gene lost 1 base, with 13 bases spanning the gap. The CDR3 spans 16 residues. Germline CDR1 reads SGHAT; CDR2 reads FQNNGV. Here the CDR3 DNA reads TGTGCCAGCAGCTTAGATGGATACCCATATTCCTACGAGCAGTACTTC. Protein sequence: CASSLDGYPYSYEQYF.